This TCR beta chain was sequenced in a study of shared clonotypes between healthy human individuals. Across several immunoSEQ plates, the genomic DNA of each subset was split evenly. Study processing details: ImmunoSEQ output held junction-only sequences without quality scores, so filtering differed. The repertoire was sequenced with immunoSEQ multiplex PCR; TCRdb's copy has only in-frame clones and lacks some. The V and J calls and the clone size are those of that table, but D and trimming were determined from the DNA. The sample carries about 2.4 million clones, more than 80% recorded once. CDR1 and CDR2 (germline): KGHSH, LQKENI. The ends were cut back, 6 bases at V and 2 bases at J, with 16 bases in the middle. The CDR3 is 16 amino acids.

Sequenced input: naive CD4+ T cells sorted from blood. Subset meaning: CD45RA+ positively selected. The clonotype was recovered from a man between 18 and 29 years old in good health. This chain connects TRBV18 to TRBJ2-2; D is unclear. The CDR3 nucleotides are TGTGCCAGCTCCCCGCCGAGAGTGAAAAACACCGGGGAGCTGTTTTTT. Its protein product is CASSPPRVKNTGELFF.